A single sample gave rise to the 11 T cell receptor beta chains below, sequenced in a study of cytomegalovirus exposure and HLA in healthy donors. PCR involved 60 Vbeta and 13 Jbeta primers. The data were produced by immunoSEQ multiplex PCR, yet TCRdb's version contains in-frame clones alone and is incomplete. The repertoire holds 95,000 to 100,000 clones, with around 10% as singletons. Sequenced: PBMCs. These receptors came from a man aged 50 or older in good health and CMV-seropositive.

This clone was detected a few times. This rearrangement joins TRBV6-5 to TRBJ1-2, with D perhaps TRBD1 (6 bases). CDR1 is MNHEY, CDR2 SVGAGI, per germline. This CDR3 has 12 amino acids. With 6 bases removed from V and 4 bases from J, the gap between germline ends came to 9 bases. The CDR3 reads CASSLDSYGYTF. In DNA form, the CDR3 reads TGTGCCAGCAGCCTGGACAGCTATGGCTACACCTTC.

A remark on this clone: The sample has other DNA sequences that encode this CDR3 too. The rearrangement uses TRBV18 and TRBJ1-2; D perhaps matches TRBD1 (5 bases). CDR1 and CDR2 from the germline V gene are KGHSH and LQKENI. The length of the CDR3 is 13 residues. Trimming removed 2 bases at V and 2 bases at J, with 6 bases between. The CDR3 coding sequence is TGTGCCAGCTCACCAGACAGCAACTATGGCTACACCTTC. It encodes CASSPDSNYGYTF.

This clone showed up just a few times. The chain is built from TRBV2 and TRBJ2-3; the match to TRBD1 covers 10 bases. Trimming removed 8 bases from V and 2 bases from J; junction bases left unmatched: 13. The CDR3 has 17 amino acids. In germline, CDR1 is SNHLY, CDR2 FYNNEI. The CDR3 spells CASRSRLGQGHTDTQYF. CDR3 nucleotides: TGTGCCAGCCGGAGCCGACTGGGACAGGGGCACACAGATACGCAGTATTTT.

CDR3 DNA sequence: TGTGCCAGACCCTCGAGGTCGGTTGACAATGAGCAGTTCTTC. Its translation: CARPSRSVDNEQFF. This sequence joins TRBV19 and TRBJ2-1; D gene uncertain. Germline V gene sequence: CDR1 LNHDA, CDR2 SQIVND (reference sequence). Trimming left V 9 bases short and J 5 bases short, with 17 bases between. The CDR3 covers 14 residues.

This clone has a handful of counts. The V and J genes are TRBV29-1 and TRBJ2-3; TRBD2 aligns across 10 bases. The CDR3 runs to 13 residues. V was clipped by 4 bases and J by 7 bases; unmatched bases: 5. Germline V lookup: CDR1 SQVTM, CDR2 ANQGSEA. The DNA of the CDR3 is TGCAGCGTTGGAGCGGGAGGGCCAAATACGCAGTATTTT. Its protein product is CSVGAGGPNTQYF.

The V and J genes are TRBV7-9 and TRBJ2-1, with TRBD2 matching 7 bases. The germline gives CDR1 SEHNR, CDR2 FQNEAQ (reference sequence). After removal of 3 bases from V and 1 base from J, the junction contained 0 bases not matched to a gene. The CDR3 extends over 14 amino acids. CDR3 nucleotides: TGTGCCAGCAGCTTCGGGGGGTCCTACAATGAGCAGTTCTTC. This translates into CASSFGGSYNEQFF.

This clone was picked up a small number of times. V is TRBV28 and J is TRBJ2-6; D possibly corresponds to TRBD1 (6 bases). The V and J ends lost 7 bases and 4 bases respectively, with 11 bases between them. Germline V gene lookup returns CDR1 MDHEN and CDR2 SYDVKM. CDR3 length equals 14 residues. CDR3 in DNA: TGTGCCAGCATGAGGGGGAGCGGGGCCAACGTCCTGACTTTC. Translation: CASMRGSGANVLTF. Complete variable domain (other parts from reference TRBV28 and TRBJ2-6): DVKVTQSSRYLVKRTGEKVFLECVQDMDHENMFWYRQDPGLGLRLIYFSYDVKMKEKGDIPEGYSVSREKKERFSLILESASTNQTSMYLCASMRGSGANVLTFGAGSRLTVL.

This clone has only a few counts. The rearrangement links TRBV11-2 to TRBJ2-5, with a tentative D call TRBD2 (6 bases). The CDR3 length is 13 residues. The V end was cut by 6 bases, the J end by 2 bases, with 10 bases between. Germline values: CDR1 SGHAT, CDR2 FQNNGV. CDR3 in amino acids: CASSSGGQETQYF. DNA of the CDR3: TGTGCCAGCAGTTCTGGGGGGCAAGAGACCCAGTACTTC.

This clone was counted only a few times. This sequence joins TRBV19 and TRBJ2-1; 7 bases match TRBD1. V was clipped by 5 bases and J by 14 bases; unmatched bases: 12. Germline V gene lookup returns CDR1 LNHDA and CDR2 SQIVND (reference sequence). The CDR3 extends over 13 amino acids. The CDR3 sequence: CASSGQGVQDKFF. Written as DNA, the CDR3 is TGTGCCAGTAGTGGCCAGGGGGTACAAGACAAGTTCTTC.

This clone was recorded a few times. The rearrangement uses TRBV18 and TRBJ1-5; D not certain. The CDR3 runs to 12 residues. Germline V gene sequence: CDR1 KGHSH, CDR2 LQKENI. Trimming removed 5 bases from V and 6 bases from J, with 8 bases in between. The DNA for the CDR3 is TGTGCCAGCTCAACGCCGGGTCAGCCCCAGCATTTT. Translating it yields CASSTPGQPQHF.

This clone was seen only a few times. V gene TRBV11-2 combines with J gene TRBJ2-5; 9 bases match TRBD1. The junction had 5 bases not matched to a gene; V was cut back by 1 base and J by 5 bases. Per germline, CDR1 SGHAT and CDR2 FQNNGV. The CDR3 loop spans 15 amino acids. DNA of the CDR3: TGTGCCAGCAGCTTAGGACCTACAGGGGGCGAGACCCAGTACTTC. Translated: CASSLGPTGGETQYF. Based on the CDR3 plus reference TRBV11-2 and TRBJ2-5, the full variable domain is EAGVAQSPRYKIIEKRQSVAFWCNPISGHATLYWYQQILGQGPKLLIQFQNNGVVDDSQLPKDRFSAERLKGVDSTLKIQPAKLEDSAVYLCASSLGPTGGETQYFGPGTRLLVL.